Following are 21 T cell receptor beta chains from one sample sequenced in a study of shared clonotypes between healthy human individuals. Produced via immunoSEQ multiplex PCR; TCRdb's table is partial and in-frame only. Of some 2.1 million clones listed, 85% to 95% are singletons. Sequenced material: naive CD4+ T cells sorted from blood. Subset denoted: CD45RA+ positively selected. These receptors were obtained from a man aged 18-30 years in good health.

This chain links TRBV29-1 with TRBJ2-7, with 13 bases matching TRBD2. V lost 7 bases, J lost 3 bases, and 3 bases stayed unmatched. The CDR3 consists of 13 residues. Germline-derived CDR1 and CDR2 are SQVTM and ANQGSEA. The CDR3 loop is CSAWTSGGYEQYF. The DNA for the CDR3 is TGCAGCGCCTGGACTAGCGGGGGCTACGAGCAGTACTTC.

V usage is TRBV6-5 and J usage is TRBJ1-5; D gene ambiguous. The CDR3 extends over 13 amino acids. Germline CDR1 MNHEY, CDR2 SVGAGI. V lost 2 bases, J lost 3 bases, and 5 bases lay in between. CDR3 residues: CASSYDLNQPQHF. The CDR3 region has the DNA TGTGCCAGCAGTTACGACCTCAATCAGCCCCAGCATTTT.

The chain links TRBV7-9 to TRBJ2-5; 10 nucleotides line up with TRBD2. Germline loops: CDR1 SEHNR, CDR2 FQNEAQ (reference sequence). There are 16 residues in the CDR3. The V and J ends lost 6 bases and 4 bases, in that order; junction bases with no gene match: 11. CDR3 loop: CASSTGLASGGETQYF. The CDR3 DNA follows: TGTGCCAGCAGTACGGGACTAGCGAGCGGGGGAGAGACCCAGTACTTC.

The rearrangement joins TRBV2 to TRBJ1-1; 9 bases are a match to TRBD1. The J segment lost 4 bases and the V segment lost 7 bases, leaving 10 bases of the junction unmatched. The germline gives CDR1 SNHLY, CDR2 FYNNEI. The CDR3 consists of 15 residues. DNA for the CDR3: TGTGCCAGCACAGGGGAGGGACAGGGACGCACTGAAGCTTTCTTT. Protein: CASTGEGQGRTEAFF.

This chain joins TRBV9 and TRBJ1-4; D is unclear. The germline V and J ends were trimmed by 0 bases and 5 bases, with 11 bases remaining between them. This CDR3 comprises 15 residues. Germline CDR1 SGDLS, CDR2 YYNGEE. The CDR3 spells CASSVGFRGNEKLFF. The CDR3 DNA follows: TGTGCCAGCAGCGTAGGATTCCGCGGGAATGAAAAACTGTTTTTT.

In DNA form, the CDR3 reads TGTGCCAGCAGCTTGCCCGGCAATGTCAATTCACCCCTCCACTTT. It specifies CASSLPGNVNSPLHF. This chain uses TRBV7-9 with TRBJ1-6; D is uncertain. CDR1 SEHNR and CDR2 FQNEAQ come from the germline V gene (reference sequence). With 3 bases removed from V and 7 bases from J, the gap between germline ends came to 13 bases. CDR3 length: 15 amino acids.

As to this clone: It may be a read error: a sequence one base away is much more abundant. This chain uses TRBV18 with TRBJ2-7; a possible D gene is TRBD1 (6 bases). The CDR3 sequence is 14 residues long. Germline lookup yields CDR1 KGHSH and CDR2 LQKENI. The CDR3 sequence is CASSPPGQPYERYF. The CDR3 DNA sequence: TGTGCCAGCTCACCACCGGGACAACCCTACGAGCGGTACTTC. Combining the CDR3 with reference TRBV18 and TRBJ2-7 gives the whole variable domain NAGVMQNPRHLVRRRGQEARLRCSPMKGHSHVYWYRQLPEEGLKFMVYLQKENIIDESGMPKERFSAEFPKEGPSILRIQQVVRGDSAAYFCASSPPGQPYERYFGPGTRLTVT.

The V call is TRBV10-3, the J call TRBJ2-4; the match to TRBD2 covers 10 bases. Germline trimming cut 7 bases from V and 0 bases from J; bases unmatched to any gene: 6. CDR3 length equals 16 residues. The V gene's germline CDR1 is ENHRY and CDR2 SYGVKD. The CDR3: CAIILAGSLAKNIQYF. The CDR3 DNA sequence: TGTGCCATCATACTAGCGGGGTCCCTAGCCAAAAACATTCAGTACTTC.

This clone was recorded only once. The rearrangement links TRBV30 to TRBJ2-6; perhaps TRBD1 as D (7 bases). V was pared by 5 bases and J by 0 bases, with 14 bases between. The CDR3 contains 16 residues. Per the germline V gene, CDR1 is GTSNPN and CDR2 is SVGIG (reference sequence). CDR3 nucleotide sequence: TGTGCCTGGCGGGGGACAGAGATCTCTGGGGCCAACGTCCTGACTTTC. Translated, it gives CAWRGTEISGANVLTF.

This chain uses TRBV27 with TRBJ1-1, with D possibly being TRBD1 (5 bases). The CDR3 runs 14 residues. The germline V and J ends were trimmed by 5 bases and 1 base, with 11 bases remaining between them. Germline CDR1 reads MNHEY; CDR2 reads SMNVEV (reference sequence). The CDR3: CASSPRERNTEAFF. The CDR3 nucleotides read TGTGCCAGCAGTCCCAGGGAACGGAACACTGAAGCTTTCTTT.

This chain uses TRBV9 with TRBJ1-2, with D hard to call. Trimming took off 3 bases at V and 4 bases at J, with 16 bases between the two ends. This CDR3 has 15 residues. Germline V lookup: CDR1 SGDLS, CDR2 YYNGEE. The CDR3 spells CASSAYAADPYGYTF. Written as DNA, the CDR3 is TGTGCCAGCAGCGCCTACGCCGCTGACCCCTATGGCTACACCTTC.

This clone was observed once. V is TRBV11-1 and J is TRBJ2-7; 8 bases line up with TRBD1. This CDR3 comprises 17 residues. Germline-derived CDR1 and CDR2 are SGHAT and FQDESV (reference sequence). J gave up 4 bases and V 7 bases, and 18 bases lay outside the gene matches. CDR3 in DNA: TGTGCCAGCAACTCTGGACCCGGTCGGACAGGGCTTTACGAGCAGTACTTC. It encodes CASNSGPGRTGLYEQYF.

The chain employs TRBV7-2 and TRBJ2-7; D is possibly TRBD1 or TRBD2 (5 bases each). V dropped 3 bases and J dropped 4 bases, with 13 bases sitting between them. The CDR3 has 14 residues. Germline V CDR1 and CDR2: SGHTA, FQGNSA. The CDR3 loop reads CASSFRDQYYEQYF. The CDR3 DNA reads as TGTGCCAGCAGCTTCCGGGACCAGTATTACGAGCAGTACTTC.

The CDR3 DNA is TGCGCCAGCAGCCCGGGACTAGCCTACACTGAAGCTTTCTTT. As protein: CASSPGLAYTEAFF. This rearrangement joins TRBV5-1 to TRBJ1-1; D is possibly TRBD1 (5 bases). The ends were cut back, 4 bases at V and 3 bases at J, with 13 bases in the middle. The CDR3 spans 14 residues. Germline CDR1 reads SGHRS; CDR2 reads YFSETQ.

The chain links TRBV5-1 to TRBJ1-4; D is unclear. From germline, CDR1 is SGHRS and CDR2 YFSETQ. The CDR3 contains 18 residues. V shed 7 bases and J shed 5 bases, with 27 bases lying between them. In DNA, the CDR3 is TGCGCCAGCGACTTGACCCAAAAAACAAGCCTGAGAAATGAAAAACTGTTTTTT. It translates to CASDLTQKTSLRNEKLFF.

This chain links TRBV27 with TRBJ2-3; no clear D gene. Germline CDR1 is MNHEY and CDR2 is SMNVEV (reference sequence). This CDR3 is built from 14 residues. The V and J ends lost 6 bases and 4 bases respectively, with 14 bases between them. As DNA, the CDR3 is TGTGCCAGCAGCCGAGAGTTAAGGCCAGATACGCAGTATTTT. It is translated as CASSRELRPDTQYF.

This clone showed up just once. The chain joins TRBV5-6 to TRBJ1-5; D call uncertain. Per the germline V gene, CDR1 is SGHDT and CDR2 is YYEEEE. The CDR3 is 15 amino acids. Trimming cost V 0 bases and J 3 bases, with 10 bases left between them. DNA of the CDR3: TGTGCCAGCAGCTTGGGGCAGGTCCTCAATCAGCCCCAGCATTTT. Translating it yields CASSLGQVLNQPQHF.

The chain links TRBV18 to TRBJ1-2, with D uncertain. CDR1 is KGHSH and CDR2 is LQKENI in the germline V gene. Trimming cost V 6 bases and J 0 bases, with 11 bases left between them. The CDR3 contains 14 residues. The CDR3 is CASSPIVANYGYTF. CDR3 bases: TGTGCCAGCTCCCCAATCGTTGCTAACTATGGCTACACCTTC. Looking up the rest from reference TRBV18 and TRBJ1-2 gives the full variable domain: NAGVMQNPRHLVRRRGQEARLRCSPMKGHSHVYWYRQLPEEGLKFMVYLQKENIIDESGMPKERFSAEFPKEGPSILRIQQVVRGDSAAYFCASSPIVANYGYTFGSGTRLTVV.

V and J are TRBV6-6 and TRBJ1-5; D gene ambiguous. The length of the CDR3 is 16 residues. Deletions cut 6 bases from V and 4 bases from J, with 19 bases between. Germline V CDR1 and CDR2: MNHNY, SVGAGI (reference sequence). CDR3 sequence (DNA): TGTGCCAGCAGACCCACGACCGCCGCGGGGAATCAGCCCCAGCATTTT. This translates into CASRPTTAAGNQPQHF.

As regards this clone: Distinct nucleotide sequences in the sample also encode this CDR3. This chain connects TRBV18 to TRBJ1-3; 10 bases match TRBD1. Per germline, CDR1 KGHSH and CDR2 LQKENI. V lost 2 bases to trimming and J lost 2 bases; unmatched junction nucleotides: 0. This CDR3 contains 15 residues. Here the CDR3 reads CASSPDRGPGNTIYF. For the CDR3, the DNA is TGTGCCAGCTCACCAGACAGGGGGCCTGGAAACACCATATATTTT.

In DNA, the CDR3 is TGTGCCATCAGTGAGAAGTCGGGTGGGTGGAATGAGCAGTTCTTC. As protein: CAISEKSGGWNEQFF. The chain employs TRBV10-3 and TRBJ2-1; D gene uncertain. Between the trimmed V and J ends, which lost 2 bases and 7 bases, there was a span of 15 bases. The CDR3 runs 15 residues. CDR1 is ENHRY, CDR2 SYGVKD, per germline.